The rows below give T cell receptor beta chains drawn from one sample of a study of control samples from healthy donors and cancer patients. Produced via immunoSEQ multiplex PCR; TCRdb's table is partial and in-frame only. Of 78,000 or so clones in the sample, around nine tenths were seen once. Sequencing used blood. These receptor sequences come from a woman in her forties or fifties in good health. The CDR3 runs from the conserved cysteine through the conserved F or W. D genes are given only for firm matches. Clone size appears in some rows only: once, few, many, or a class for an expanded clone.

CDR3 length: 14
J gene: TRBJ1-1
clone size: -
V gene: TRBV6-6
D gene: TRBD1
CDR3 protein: CASSYRGRNTEAFF
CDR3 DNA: TGTGCCAGCAGCTACAGGGGGCGCAACACTGAAGCTTTCTTT

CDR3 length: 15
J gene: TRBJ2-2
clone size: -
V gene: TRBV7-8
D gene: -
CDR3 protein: CASSFQGTRGGELFF
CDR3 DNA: TGTGCCAGCAGCTTTCAGGGCACCAGAGGCGGGGAGCTGTTTTTT

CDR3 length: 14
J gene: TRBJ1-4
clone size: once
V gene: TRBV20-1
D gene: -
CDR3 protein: CSASPGGQGEKLFF
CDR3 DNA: TGCAGTGCTAGTCCGGGGGGCCAGGGTGAAAAACTGTTTTTT

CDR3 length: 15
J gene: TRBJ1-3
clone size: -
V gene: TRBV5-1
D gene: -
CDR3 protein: CASSLMGSSGNTIYF
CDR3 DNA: TGCGCCAGCAGCTTGATGGGGAGCTCTGGAAACACCATATATTTT

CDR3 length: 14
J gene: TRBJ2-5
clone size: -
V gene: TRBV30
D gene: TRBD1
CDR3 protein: CAWTPGQGQETQYF
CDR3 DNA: TGTGCCTGGACACCTGGACAGGGCCAAGAGACCCAGTACTTC

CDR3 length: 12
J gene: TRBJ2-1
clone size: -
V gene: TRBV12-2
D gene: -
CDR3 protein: CASRRQYNEQFF
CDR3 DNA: TGTGCAAGTCGCCGACAGTACAATGAGCAGTTCTTC

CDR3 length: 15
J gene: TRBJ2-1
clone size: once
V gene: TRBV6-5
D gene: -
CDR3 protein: CASKNREEGPNEQFF
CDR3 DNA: TGTGCCAGCAAAAACAGGGAAGAGGGCCCCAATGAGCAGTTCTTC

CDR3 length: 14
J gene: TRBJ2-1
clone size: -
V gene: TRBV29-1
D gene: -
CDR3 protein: CSVPPRGPYNEQFF
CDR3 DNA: TGCAGCGTCCCTCCTCGGGGGCCATACAATGAGCAGTTCTTC

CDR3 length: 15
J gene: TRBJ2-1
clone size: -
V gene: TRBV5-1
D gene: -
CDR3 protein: CASSLTAGAYNEQFF
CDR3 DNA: TGCGCCAGCAGCTTGACGGCGGGGGCTTACAATGAGCAGTTCTTC

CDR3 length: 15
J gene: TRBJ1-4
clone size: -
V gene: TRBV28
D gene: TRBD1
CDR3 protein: CASSLNRGLYEKLFF
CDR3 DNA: TGTGCCAGCAGTCTAAACAGGGGGCTATACGAAAAACTGTTTTTT

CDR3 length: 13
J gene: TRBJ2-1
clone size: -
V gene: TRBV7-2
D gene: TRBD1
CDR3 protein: CASSSNRGHEQFF
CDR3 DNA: TGTGCCAGCAGCTCGAACAGGGGCCATGAGCAGTTCTTC

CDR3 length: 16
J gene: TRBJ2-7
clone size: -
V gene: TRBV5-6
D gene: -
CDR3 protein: CASSLAGRTAPYEQYF
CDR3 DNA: TGTGCCAGCAGCTTGGCCGGACGGACAGCCCCCTACGAGCAGTACTTC

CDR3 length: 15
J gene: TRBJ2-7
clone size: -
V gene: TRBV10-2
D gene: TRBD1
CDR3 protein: CASSERDRGRYEQYF
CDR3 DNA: TGCGCCAGCAGTGAGAGGGACAGGGGGCGCTACGAGCAGTACTTC

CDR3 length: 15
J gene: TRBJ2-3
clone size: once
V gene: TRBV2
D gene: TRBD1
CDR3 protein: CASRPGTGGEDTQYF
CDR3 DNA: TGTGCCAGCAGGCCGGGGACAGGTGGGGAAGATACGCAGTATTTT

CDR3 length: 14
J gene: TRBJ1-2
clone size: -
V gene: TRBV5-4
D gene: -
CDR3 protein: CASSPGTGYYGYTF
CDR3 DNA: TGTGCCAGCAGTCCGGGAACAGGGTACTATGGCTACACCTTC

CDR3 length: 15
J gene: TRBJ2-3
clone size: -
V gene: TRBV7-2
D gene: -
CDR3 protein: CASSLGGGLADTQYF
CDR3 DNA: TGTGCCAGCAGCTTAGGTGGGGGCCTTGCAGATACGCAGTATTTT

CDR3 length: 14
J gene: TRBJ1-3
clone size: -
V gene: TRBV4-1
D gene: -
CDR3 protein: CASSQLHSGNTIYF
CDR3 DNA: TGCGCCAGCAGCCAACTCCATTCTGGAAACACCATATATTTT

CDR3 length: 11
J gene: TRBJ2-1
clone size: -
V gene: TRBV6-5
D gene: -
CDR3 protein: CASSHSGEQFF
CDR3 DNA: TGTGCCAGCAGTCATTCGGGTGAGCAGTTCTTC

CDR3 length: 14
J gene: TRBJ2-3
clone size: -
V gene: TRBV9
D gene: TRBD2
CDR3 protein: CASGKAGSTDTQYF
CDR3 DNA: TGTGCCAGCGGCAAAGCGGGGTCCACAGATACGCAGTATTTT

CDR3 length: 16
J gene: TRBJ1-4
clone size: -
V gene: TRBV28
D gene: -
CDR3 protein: CASSFGRQATNEKLFF
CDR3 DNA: TGTGCCAGCAGTTTTGGTAGACAAGCAACTAATGAAAAACTGTTTTTT

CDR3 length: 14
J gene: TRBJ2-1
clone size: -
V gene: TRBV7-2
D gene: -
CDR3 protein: CASSLGPRGNEQFF
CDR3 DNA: TGTGCCAGCAGCTTAGGTCCAAGGGGCAATGAGCAGTTCTTC

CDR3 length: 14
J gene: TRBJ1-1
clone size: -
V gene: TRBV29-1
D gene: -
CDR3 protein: CSVEMGLRNTEAFF
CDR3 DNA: TGCAGCGTTGAGATGGGATTAAGGAACACTGAAGCTTTCTTT

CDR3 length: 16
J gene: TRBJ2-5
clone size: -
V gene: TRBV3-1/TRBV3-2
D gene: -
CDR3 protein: CASSQRGGGTRETQYF
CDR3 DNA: TGTGCCAGCAGCCAAAGGGGAGGGGGGACTCGGGAGACCCAGTACTTC

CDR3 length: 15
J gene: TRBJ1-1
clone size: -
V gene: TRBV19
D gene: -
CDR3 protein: CASSNRRDLNTEAFF
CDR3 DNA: TGTGCCAGTAGTAACCGAAGGGACCTGAACACTGAAGCTTTCTTT

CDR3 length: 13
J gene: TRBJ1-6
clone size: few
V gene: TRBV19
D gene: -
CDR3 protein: CASKRDFSSPLHF
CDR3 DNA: TGTGCCAGTAAAAGGGATTTCAGTTCACCCCTCCACTTT

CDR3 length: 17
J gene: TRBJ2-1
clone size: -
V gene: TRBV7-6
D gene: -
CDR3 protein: CASSLEGGSSSYNEQFF
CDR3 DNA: TGTGCCAGCAGCTTAGAAGGGGGATCAAGCTCCTACAATGAGCAGTTCTTC

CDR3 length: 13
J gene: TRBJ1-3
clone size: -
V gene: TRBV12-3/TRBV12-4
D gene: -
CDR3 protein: CASQTFSGNTIYF
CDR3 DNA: TGTGCCAGCCAAACCTTCAGTGGAAACACCATATATTTT

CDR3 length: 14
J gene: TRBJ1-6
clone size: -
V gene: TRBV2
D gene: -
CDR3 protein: CASSPLGGDSPLHF
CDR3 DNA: TGTGCCAGCAGTCCCCTGGGGGGGGATTCACCCCTCCACTTT

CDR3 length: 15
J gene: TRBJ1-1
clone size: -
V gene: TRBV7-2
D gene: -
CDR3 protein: CASSLVRWRDTEAFF
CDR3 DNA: TGTGCCAGCAGCTTAGTGAGATGGAGGGACACTGAAGCTTTCTTT

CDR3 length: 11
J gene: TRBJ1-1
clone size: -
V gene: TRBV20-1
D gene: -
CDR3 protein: CSADWNTEAFF
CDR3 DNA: TGCAGTGCCGACTGGAACACTGAAGCTTTCTTT

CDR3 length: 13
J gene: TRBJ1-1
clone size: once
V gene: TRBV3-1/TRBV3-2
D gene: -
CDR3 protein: CASTRRGGNEAFF
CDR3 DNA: TGTGCCAGCACCCGCCGGGGTGGGAATGAAGCTTTCTTT

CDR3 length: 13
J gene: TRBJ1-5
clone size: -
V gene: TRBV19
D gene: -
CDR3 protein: CASNDRKNQPQHF
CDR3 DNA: TGTGCCAGTAACGACAGGAAAAATCAGCCCCAGCATTTT

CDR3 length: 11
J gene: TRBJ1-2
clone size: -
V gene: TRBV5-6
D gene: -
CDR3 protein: CASSLGTGYTF
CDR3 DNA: TGTGCCAGCAGCTTGGGGACTGGCTACACCTTC

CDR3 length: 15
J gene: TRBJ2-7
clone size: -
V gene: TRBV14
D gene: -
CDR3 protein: CASSQNIPGEDEQYF
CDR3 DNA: TGTGCCAGCAGCCAAAACATCCCAGGGGAAGACGAGCAGTACTTC

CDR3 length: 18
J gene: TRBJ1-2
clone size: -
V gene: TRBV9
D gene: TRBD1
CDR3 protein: CASSARTSDRGGLYGYTF
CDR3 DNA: TGTGCCAGCAGCGCTAGGACTTCGGACAGGGGAGGCCTCTATGGCTACACCTTC

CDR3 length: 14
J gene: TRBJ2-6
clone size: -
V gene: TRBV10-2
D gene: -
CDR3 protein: CASSPSLGANVLTF
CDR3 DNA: TGCGCCAGCAGCCCTAGTCTCGGGGCCAACGTCCTGACTTTC

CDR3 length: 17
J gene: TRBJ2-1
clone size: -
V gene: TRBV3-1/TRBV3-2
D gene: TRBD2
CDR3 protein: CASSQGTSGGALDEQFF
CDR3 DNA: TGTGCCAGCAGCCAGGGGACTAGCGGGGGGGCCCTGGATGAGCAGTTCTTC

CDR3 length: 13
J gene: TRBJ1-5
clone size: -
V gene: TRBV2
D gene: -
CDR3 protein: CASSGTKDQPQHF
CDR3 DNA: TGTGCCAGCAGTGGGACAAAAGATCAGCCCCAGCATTTT

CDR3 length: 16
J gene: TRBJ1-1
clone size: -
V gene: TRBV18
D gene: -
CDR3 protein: CASSPLSSMTNTEAFF
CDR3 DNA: TGTGCCAGCTCACCACTTTCCAGTATGACGAACACTGAAGCTTTCTTT

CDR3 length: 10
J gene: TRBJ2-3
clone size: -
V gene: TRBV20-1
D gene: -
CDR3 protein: CSAPSDTQYF
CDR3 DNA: TGCAGTGCCCCGTCAGATACGCAGTATTTT

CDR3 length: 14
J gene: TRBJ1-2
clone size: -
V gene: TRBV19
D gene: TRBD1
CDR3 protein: CASVQGGSGYGYTF
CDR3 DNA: TGTGCCAGTGTTCAAGGGGGCTCTGGCTATGGCTACACCTTC

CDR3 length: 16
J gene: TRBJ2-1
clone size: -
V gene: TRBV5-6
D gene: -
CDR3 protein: CASSLWAGDSYNEQFF
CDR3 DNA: TGTGCCAGCAGCTTGTGGGCGGGCGACTCCTACAATGAGCAGTTCTTC

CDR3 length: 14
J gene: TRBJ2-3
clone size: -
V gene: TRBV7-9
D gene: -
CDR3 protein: CAIDAREMADTQYF
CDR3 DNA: TGTGCCATAGACGCCAGGGAAATGGCAGATACGCAGTATTTT

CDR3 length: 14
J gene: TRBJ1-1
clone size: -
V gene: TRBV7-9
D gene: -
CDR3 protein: CASSLAGAQIEAFF
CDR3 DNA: TGTGCCAGCAGCTTAGCAGGGGCTCAGATTGAAGCTTTCTTT

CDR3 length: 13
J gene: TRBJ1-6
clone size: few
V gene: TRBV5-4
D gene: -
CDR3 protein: CASSADGDSPLHF
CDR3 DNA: TGTGCCAGCAGCGCGGACGGGGATTCACCCCTCCACTTT

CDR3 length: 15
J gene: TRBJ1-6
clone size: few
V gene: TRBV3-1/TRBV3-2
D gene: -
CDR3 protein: CASSQSDGYNSPLHF
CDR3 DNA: TGTGCCAGCAGCCAAAGTGACGGCTATAATTCACCCCTCCACTTT

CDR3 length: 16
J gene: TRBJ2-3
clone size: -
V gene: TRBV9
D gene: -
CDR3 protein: CASSVELVTSTDTQYF
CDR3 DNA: TGTGCCAGCAGCGTAGAACTAGTTACTAGCACAGATACGCAGTATTTT